The 21 T cell receptor beta chains in this list originate from one sample, sequenced in a study of T-cell memory formation after mild COVID-19. From the 5' RACE reads, TCRdb called clonotypes with MiXCR, one entry per CDR3 protein. This sample yields under 300,000 distinct CDR3 sequences, of which 7% to 10% are seen a single time; under 25% belongs to the top ten. The sample consisted of PBMCs or a T cell subset sorted from them (not recorded which). Source of these receptors: a man younger than 35 who had mild COVID-19 (a few samples of this study predate the infection). Cell type and time point are not known.

The chain recombines TRBV20-1 with TRBJ2-1; perhaps TRBD1 as D (6 bases). The V end lost 5 bases, the J end lost 9 bases, and 11 bases lay between the germline ends. In germline, CDR1 is DFQATT, CDR2 SNEGSKA (reference sequence). The CDR3 is 11 amino acids. In DNA, the CDR3 is TGCAGTGCTGGGGGCCAAGTTGAGCAGTTCTTC. Encoded protein: CSAGGQVEQFF.

This clonotype turned up a few times. The chain is built from TRBV6-5 and TRBJ1-2; weak D call: TRBD1 (6 bases). V lost 0 bases, J lost 3 bases, and 14 bases lay in between. From germline, CDR1 is MNHEY and CDR2 SVGAGI. This CDR3 comprises 16 residues. The CDR3 loop reads CASSYSGRGPDYGYTF. DNA of the CDR3: TGTGCCAGCAGTTACTCAGGCAGGGGCCCTGACTATGGCTACACCTTC.

This clonotype has a count of ten or more. The chain has TRBV7-6 and TRBJ1-5, with D possibly matching TRBD1 (6 bases). The germline gives CDR1 SGHVS, CDR2 FNYEAQ. The length of the CDR3 is 16 residues. V dropped 1 base and J dropped 5 bases, with 15 bases sitting between them. CDR3 DNA sequence: TGTGCCAGCAGCTTAGTGGGGGGCCGCGGGGATCAGCCCCAGCATTTT. It is translated as CASSLVGGRGDQPQHF.

For the CDR3, the DNA is TGCAGTGCTGAACCCGTGGGGGGGACGGAGGAAGCTTTCTTT. It codes for CSAEPVGGTEEAFF. The chain couples TRBV20-1 to TRBJ1-1; the D gene is possibly TRBD1 (5 bases). The CDR3 length is 14 residues. Trimming cost V 5 bases and J 8 bases, with 21 bases left between them. CDR1 is DFQATT, CDR2 SNEGSKA, per germline (reference sequence).

This clonotype turned up a few times. The chain has TRBV10-3 and TRBJ1-5, with D hard to call. Trimming removed 0 bases from V and 11 bases from J, with 23 bases in between. CDR1 ENHRY and CDR2 SYGVKD come from the germline V gene. This CDR3 contains 17 residues. CDR3 sequence (DNA): TGTGCCATCAGTGAGTCGTGGGGTCGAGACGGTGGATCTGCCCAGCATTTT. Translating it yields CAISESWGRDGGSAQHF.

This clonotype was detected only a few times. This sequence joins TRBV13 and TRBJ2-7, with TRBD1 matching over 9 bases. The germline gives CDR1 PRHDT, CDR2 FYEKMQ (reference sequence). The J segment lost 5 bases and the V segment lost 4 bases, leaving 9 bases of the junction unmatched. The CDR3 loop spans 15 amino acids. The CDR3 region is CASSSTDRGGDEQYF. The CDR3, as DNA: TGTGCCAGCAGCTCAACGGACAGGGGTGGGGACGAGCAGTACTTC.

This clonotype showed up many times. V is TRBV15 and J is TRBJ1-6; D remains unclear. The V end lost 6 bases, the J end lost 9 bases, and 12 bases lay between the germline ends. This CDR3 has 13 amino acids. CDR1 LNHNV and CDR2 YYDKDF come from the germline V gene (reference sequence). CDR3 coding DNA: TGTGCCACCAGGGGCGAAATAGGTTCACCCCTCCACTTT. It translates to CATRGEIGSPLHF. Together with reference TRBV15 and TRBJ1-6, the CDR3 gives the full variable domain: DAMVIQNPRYQVTQFGKPVTLSCSQTLNHNVMYWYQQKSSQAPKLLFHYYDKDFNNEADTPDNFQSRRPNTSFCFLDIRSPGLGDTAMYLCATRGEIGSPLHFGNGTRLTVT.

This clonotype was observed at least ten times. The rearrangement joins TRBV5-6 to TRBJ1-1; 7 positions agree with TRBD1. CDR1 is SGHDT, CDR2 YYEEEE, per germline. The CDR3 consists of 17 residues. V lost 1 base to trimming and J lost 0 bases; unmatched junction nucleotides: 9. CDR3: CASSLLRSGGMNTEAFF. Here the CDR3 DNA reads TGTGCCAGCAGCTTGCTTAGGTCAGGGGGGATGAACACTGAAGCTTTCTTT.

The sample holds a few counts of this clonotype. The V call is TRBV20-1, the J call TRBJ1-2; TRBD1 is a possible D gene (6 bases). Between the trimmed V and J ends, which lost 6 bases and 4 bases, there was a span of 12 bases. This CDR3 is built from 12 residues. Germline V gene sequence: CDR1 DFQATT, CDR2 SNEGSKA (reference sequence). The CDR3 nucleotides read TGCAGTGCAAGGACAGATTCCTATGGCTACACCTTC. Protein product: CSARTDSYGYTF.

The chain couples TRBV6-2 or TRBV6-3 to TRBJ1-5; D is possibly TRBD1 (5 bases). Germline CDR1 reads MNHEY; CDR2 reads SVGEGT. CDR3 size: 15 residues. The V gene lost 7 bases and the J gene lost 0 bases, with 13 bases spanning the gap. The CDR3 protein is CASTRDGNSNQPQHF. The CDR3 coding sequence is TGTGCCAGCACCAGGGACGGAAATAGCAATCAGCCCCAGCATTTT.

In this sample, this clonotype turned up a few times. The germline gene is not matched at one end of the junction; a read error may be the cause. V gene TRBV7-3 combines with J gene TRBJ2-5, with D perhaps TRBD2 (6 bases). Looked up from germline, CDR1 is SGHTA and CDR2 is FQGTGA. The CDR3 is made up of 15 amino acids. CDR3 loop: CASSKGLRGEEAQYF. The CDR3 DNA reads as TGTGCCAGCAGCAAGGGACTGCGAGGTGAAGAGGCCCAGTACTTC.

This clonotype was seen more than once but under ten times. The chain carries TRBV7-2 and TRBJ2-7, with D tentatively TRBD1 or TRBD2 (5 bases each). V lost 5 bases to trimming and J lost 5 bases, with 16 bases between them. CDR1 and CDR2 (germline): SGHTA, FQGNSA. The length of the CDR3 is 14 residues. CDR3 DNA sequence: TGTGCCAGCAGCGTATCTGCAGGGACCAACGAGCAGTACTTC. It encodes CASSVSAGTNEQYF.

This clonotype was recorded a few times. The CDR3 sequence: CASSPPPGQETQYF. In DNA form, the CDR3 reads TGTGCCAGCAGTCCTCCGCCAGGACAAGAGACCCAGTACTTC. This chain connects TRBV6-6 to TRBJ2-5; no definite D call. Trimming took off 5 bases at V and 2 bases at J, with 12 bases between the two ends. Germline CDR1 and CDR2: MNHNY and SVGAGI (reference sequence). This CDR3 comprises 14 residues.

This clonotype was observed at least ten times. The chain recombines TRBV6-6 with TRBJ2-3, with D possibly TRBD1 on 6 matching bases. This CDR3 is 12 amino acids long. CDR1 and CDR2 (germline): MNHNY, SVGAGI (reference sequence). V lost 8 bases and J lost 1, with 7 bases in between. CDR3 DNA: TGTGCCAGCTCAGGGGGCACAGATACGCAGTATTTT. As protein: CASSGGTDTQYF.

The chain has TRBV5-1 and TRBJ1-1; no clear D. The CDR3 contains 16 residues. V lost 0 bases, J lost 1 base, and 13 bases lay in between. Germline loops: CDR1 SGHRS, CDR2 YFSETQ. CDR3 loop: CASSLEGYRGNTEAFF. DNA for the CDR3: TGCGCCAGCAGCTTGGAAGGTTATCGGGGGAACACTGAAGCTTTCTTT.

This clonotype came up a few times. This chain links TRBV10-2 with TRBJ2-7; unclear D gene. Trimming stripped 2 bases from V and 3 bases from J, with 14 bases between. The germline gives CDR1 WSHSY, CDR2 SAAADI. CDR3 length: 15 residues. CDR3 in amino acids: CASSERAGKHYEQYV. The CDR3 nucleotides read TGCGCCAGCAGTGAGAGGGCAGGCAAGCACTACGAGCAGTACGTC.

V gene TRBV18 combines with J gene TRBJ1-1, with no clear D. V was cut by 6 bases and J by 1 base, with 18 bases left in between. Germline V lookup: CDR1 KGHSH, CDR2 LQKENI. The CDR3 totals 16 residues. CDR3 amino acids: CASSPVAGASNTEAFF. For the CDR3, the DNA is TGTGCCAGCTCTCCCGTCGCGGGAGCCTCGAACACTGAAGCTTTCTTT.

This clonotype was found many times. The chain links TRBV25-1 to TRBJ2-7; 7 bases are a match to TRBD1. The germline CDR1 and CDR2 sequences are MGHDK and SYGVNS. After removal of 3 bases from V and 6 bases from J, the junction contained 5 bases not matched to a gene. The CDR3 has 13 residues. CDR3 nucleotides: TGTGCCAGCAGTGAGCACAGGGGTTGCGAGCAGTACGTC. This gives the protein CASSEHRGCEQYV.

The rearrangement links TRBV6-5 to TRBJ2-1; 9 bases are a match to TRBD1. This CDR3 is built from 15 residues. The trim removed 6 bases at V and 9 bases at J, leaving 12 bases unmatched. Germline loops: CDR1 MNHEY, CDR2 SVGAGI. The CDR3 region has the DNA TGTGCCAGCAGGCCCGGACAGGGGCCGAGGAGTGAGCAGTTCTTC. This codes for CASRPGQGPRSEQFF.

This clonotype was counted between two and nine times. The gene calls are TRBV5-4 and TRBJ1-4; D is undetermined. Deletions cut 4 bases from V and 5 bases from J, with 9 bases between. This CDR3 contains 13 residues. Germline CDR1 and CDR2: SGHNT and YYREEE (reference sequence). In DNA form, the CDR3 reads TGTGCCAGCAGCCTCGACATAAATGAAAAACTGTTTTTT. Translated: CASSLDINEKLFF.

The chain uses TRBV6-6 and TRBJ2-7; TRBD1 or TRBD2 may be the D gene (6 bases each). The CDR3 is 12 amino acids. Germline assignment: CDR1 MNHNY and CDR2 SVGAGI (reference sequence). Trimming took off 2 bases at V and 6 bases at J, with 8 bases between the two ends. The chain's CDR3 is CASSYTGAEQYV. The CDR3 nucleotides are TGTGCCAGCAGTTACACGGGGGCCGAGCAGTACGTC.